Listed below are T cell receptor beta chains from one sample, sequenced in a study of T cells in Graves' hyperthyroidism and ophthalmopathy. TCRdb passed the multiplex PCR reads through MiXCR, listing each CDR3 protein once. The data show approximately 530,000 distinct CDR3 sequences, 15% to 20% seen once. The sequenced sample consisted of blood. The receptors here all came from a man aged 40-50 years with Graves' ophthalmopathy. Both conserved end residues are part of each CDR3. D genes are given only for firm matches. Some rows have no size entry. The others give once, few or many, or a class for an expanded clone.

cdr3_aa	cdr3_nt	d_call	j_call	clone_size	v_call
CASSGFNEQYF	TGTGCCAGCAGTGGGTTCAACGAGCAGTACTTC	.	TRBJ2-7	few	TRBV2
CASSQDLAYEQYF	TGCGCCAGCAGCCAAGACCTAGCCTACGAGCAGTACTTC	.	TRBJ2-7	many	TRBV4-1
CSARLGWTGLEQFF	TGCAGTGCTAGATTGGGGTGGACAGGGTTGGAGCAGTTCTTC	TRBD1	TRBJ2-1	.	TRBV20-1
CASSPPTGADTQYF	TGTGCCAGCAGCCCTCCTACAGGGGCAGATACGCAGTATTTT	TRBD1	TRBJ2-3	many	TRBV28
CASSADRGTYNEQFF	TGTGCCAGCTCAGCCGACAGGGGGACCTACAATGAGCAGTTCTTC	TRBD1	TRBJ2-1	many	TRBV18
CASSHPTGEQYF	TGTGCCAGCAGCCACCCAACCGGGGAGCAGTACTTC	.	TRBJ2-7	.	TRBV14
CASSYADRGPYGYTF	TGTGCCAGCAGTTACGCGGACAGGGGGCCGTATGGCTACACCTTC	TRBD1	TRBJ1-2	few	TRBV6-1
CASSLGSLWGKDQPQHF	TGTGCCAGCAGCTTAGGGTCATTGTGGGGGAAAGATCAGCCCCAGCATTTT	.	TRBJ1-5	few	TRBV7-9
CASSLNTVSYEQYF	TGTGCCAGCAGTTTAAATACGGTTTCCTACGAGCAGTACTTC	.	TRBJ2-7	many	TRBV28
CASSLEGASRGELFF	TGTGCCAGCAGCTTAGAGGGCGCTAGTCGCGGGGAGCTGTTTTTT	.	TRBJ2-2	many	TRBV11-2
CASSEGLNTEAFF	TGTGCCAGCAGCGAGGGATTGAACACTGAAGCTTTCTTT	.	TRBJ1-1	many	TRBV9
CAISDKGGSNEQFF	TGTGCCATCAGTGACAAAGGGGGCTCCAATGAGCAGTTCTTC	TRBD1	TRBJ2-1	few	TRBV10-3
CASSWGIGQETQYF	TGTGCCAGCAGTTGGGGGATAGGGCAAGAGACCCAGTACTTC	.	TRBJ2-5	few	TRBV27
CASSSLGGRSYEQYF	TGTGCCAGCAGCTCATTGGGCGGGAGGTCCTACGAGCAGTACTTC	TRBD2	TRBJ2-7	many	TRBV7-9
CASSLGTGLFF	TGTGCCAGCAGTTTGGGGACAGGGCTGTTCTTC	TRBD1	TRBJ2-1	.	TRBV12-3/TRBV12-4
CASSSFEQYF	TGTGCCAGCAGTTCTTTCGAGCAGTACTTC	.	TRBJ2-7	many	TRBV28
CASAEAPIGTQYF	TGTGCCAGCGCAGAGGCCCCTATCGGTACGCAGTATTTT	.	TRBJ2-3	.	TRBV7-2
CSAPLAGRGETQYF	TGCAGTGCCCCTTTAGCGGGACGGGGAGAGACCCAGTACTTC	TRBD2	TRBJ2-5	many	TRBV20-1
CASSLKGGTEAFF	TGTGCCAGCTCACTAAAGGGGGGCACTGAAGCTTTCTTT	.	TRBJ1-1	many	TRBV18
CASSPTSLEAFF	TGTGCCAGCAGCCCGACGAGCCTTGAAGCTTTCTTT	.	TRBJ1-1	.	TRBV28
CASSQDPGRRDTQYF	TGCGCCAGCAGCCAAGATCCGGGGAGAAGGGATACGCAGTATTTT	.	TRBJ2-3	few	TRBV4-3
CAISESGRQADAQYF	TGTGCCATCAGTGAGTCAGGACGGCAGGCAGATGCGCAGTATTTT	.	TRBJ2-3	.	TRBV10-3
CASSLLIFGRVNEKLFF	TGTGCCAGCAGTTTACTCATCTTCGGCAGGGTGAATGAAAAACTGTTTTTT	.	TRBJ1-4	.	TRBV28
CASSQVARGTEAFF	TGTGCCAGCAGCCAAGTTGCGAGGGGCACTGAAGCTTTCTTT	.	TRBJ1-1	.	TRBV14
CASSLDNFSYEQYF	TGTGCCAGCAGTTTGGACAACTTTTCCTACGAGCAGTACTTC	.	TRBJ2-7	many	TRBV6-2/TRBV6-3
CASSSGRGGLLSTDTQYF	TGCGCCAGCAGCTCGGGCAGGGGAGGCTTATTAAGCACAGATACGCAGTATTTT	.	TRBJ2-3	.	TRBV5-1
CSATLAGSRYEQYF	TGCAGTGCTACCCTAGCGGGGAGTCGCTACGAGCAGTACTTC	TRBD2	TRBJ2-7	.	TRBV20-1
CASRQGSGLNNEQFF	TGTGCCAGCAGACAGGGGAGTGGGTTAAACAATGAGCAGTTCTTC	TRBD1	TRBJ2-1	.	TRBV18
CASSVDRIIRNYKNIQYF	TGTGCCAGCAGTGTTGACAGGATAATAAGGAATTACAAAAACATTCAGTACTTC	.	TRBJ2-4	many	TRBV12-3/TRBV12-4
CAISEAGFPSYEQYF	TGTGCCATCAGTGAGGCAGGGTTTCCCTCCTACGAGCAGTACTTC	.	TRBJ2-7	.	TRBV10-3
CATTGRGSDTQYF	TGTGCCACCACTGGCAGGGGATCAGATACGCAGTATTTT	.	TRBJ2-3	few	TRBV15
CASSLRGGLLMEQFF	TGTGCCAGCAGTTTACGGGGGGGCCTCTTAATGGAGCAGTTCTTC	TRBD2	TRBJ2-1	few	TRBV7-3
CASSLSTDTGTSGRGHEQFF	TGTGCCAGCAGTTTATCTACTGACACCGGGACTAGCGGGAGAGGGCATGAGCAGTTCTTC	TRBD2	TRBJ2-1	.	TRBV27
CASSQVLSGSTYNEQFF	TGCGCCAGCAGCCAGGTCCTTAGCGGTTCTACCTACAATGAGCAGTTCTTC	.	TRBJ2-1	.	TRBV4-1
CAISENSGGFNEQFF	TGTGCCATCAGTGAGAACTCTGGGGGGTTCAATGAGCAGTTCTTC	.	TRBJ2-1	.	TRBV10-3
CASSMWLESYEQYF	TGTGCCAGTAGTATGTGGCTAGAGTCCTACGAGCAGTACTTC	.	TRBJ2-7	.	TRBV19
CASSPLKDPSETQYF	TGCGCCAGCAGCCCCCTAAAGGACCCGTCAGAGACCCAGTACTTC	.	TRBJ2-5	.	TRBV5-1
CASSPRAVSSYEQYF	TGCGCCAGCAGCCCCCGCGCGGTCAGCTCCTACGAGCAGTACTTC	.	TRBJ2-7	few	TRBV5-1
CASSLVGGEQFF	TGTGCCAGCAGTTTAGTAGGGGGTGAGCAGTTCTTC	.	TRBJ2-1	many	TRBV27
CSAGINTEAFF	TGCAGTGCTGGTATCAACACTGAAGCTTTCTTT	.	TRBJ1-1	.	TRBV20-1
CATSLTQTGSYEQYF	TGTGCCACCAGCTTGACCCAAACAGGGTCCTACGAGCAGTACTTC	.	TRBJ2-7	.	TRBV5-6